Shown below are 29 T cell receptor beta chains from a single sample sequenced in a study of blood T cells in healthy people across ages. A J-beta primer mix and a sample-barcoded 5' primer were used in a second PCR of roughly 6 to 11 cycles. Using its own MiXCR run on the 5' RACE reads, TCRdb lists one record per CDR3 protein. The sample has about 940,000 distinct CDR3 sequences; roughly 48% are singletons. Sequencing was carried out using blood. The receptor source for this set is a man between 25 and 39 years old in good health.

The chain is built from TRBV4-1 and TRBJ2-3; the D gene is possibly TRBD1 (6 bases). V lost 1 base and J lost 1, with 9 bases in between. The CDR3 spans 15 residues. The V gene's germline CDR1 is MGHRA and CDR2 YSYEKL. CDR3 in amino acids: CASSQVPGGTDTQYF. The DNA of the CDR3 is TGCGCCAGCAGCCAAGTTCCAGGGGGCACAGATACGCAGTATTTT.

For this clonotype: Sequence at one end of the junction differs from germline and may be a read error. The V gene is TRBV3-1, the J gene TRBJ1-4; weak D call: TRBD1 (5 bases). The germline gives CDR1 LGHDT, CDR2 YNNKEL (reference sequence). The CDR3 has 14 residues. The CDR3, as DNA: TGTGCCAGCAACCACGGGACGGGAAATGGAAAACTGTTTTTT. Translated, it gives CASNHGTGNGKLFF.

The chain recombines TRBV4-1 with TRBJ2-7; 8 positions match TRBD1. Germline CDR1 is MGHRA and CDR2 is YSYEKL. With V trimmed by 3 bases and J by 3 bases, 4 bases remained unmatched. The CDR3 is 14 residues long. The CDR3 reads CASSQEGQGYEQYF. Written as DNA, the CDR3 is TGCGCCAGCAGCCAGGAAGGACAGGGCTACGAGCAGTACTTC.

This clonotype appeared a single time. The chain uses TRBV25-1 and TRBJ2-2, with 8 nucleotides matching TRBD1. Germline loops: CDR1 MGHDK, CDR2 SYGVNS. The CDR3 is 15 amino acids. J gave up 3 bases and V 6 bases, and 6 bases lay outside the gene matches. In nucleotides, the CDR3 is TGTGCCAGCAGGCCGGGGACAGGTCACACCGGGGAGCTGTTTTTT. Translation gives CASRPGTGHTGELFF.

The chain combines TRBV6-5 with TRBJ1-2; TRBD1 might be the D (5 bases). Trimming cost V 9 bases and J 2 bases, with 13 bases left between them. This CDR3 is 13 amino acids long. Germline V gives CDR1 MNHEY, CDR2 SVGAGI. The CDR3 loop is CASRTGRNYGYTF. The CDR3 DNA reads TGTGCCAGTCGGACGGGACGCAACTATGGCTACACCTTC.

The chain combines TRBV6-2 or TRBV6-3 with TRBJ2-3; 9 bases are a match to TRBD1. Unmatched junction bases numbered 0, after V lost 2 bases and J lost 0 bases. The CDR3 length is 15 residues. Germline CDR1 MNHEY, CDR2 SVGEGT. The CDR3 DNA sequence: TGTGCCAGCAGTTACGACAGGGGGAGCACAGATACGCAGTATTTT. This sequence encodes CASSYDRGSTDTQYF.

This clonotype was seen only once. V gene TRBV20-1 combines with J gene TRBJ1-1; TRBD1 matches at 7 bases. Trimming took 6 bases from V and 3 from J; bases not matched to a gene: 10. CDR1 DFQATT and CDR2 SNEGSKA come from the germline V gene (reference sequence). This CDR3 has 14 amino acids. The CDR3 nucleotides are TGCAGTGCAGGGACAGTCCAGGTACACACTGAAGCTTTCTTT. As protein: CSAGTVQVHTEAFF.

The genes are TRBV5-1 and TRBJ2-5; D gene unclear. This CDR3 is 15 amino acids long. Trimming shortened V by 0 bases and J by 5 bases, and 14 bases separated the two germline ends. CDR1 is SGHRS, CDR2 YFSETQ, per germline. Written as DNA, the CDR3 is TGCGCCAGCAGCTTGGATACTTCCGGGCGTGAGACCCAGTACTTC. This sequence encodes CASSLDTSGRETQYF.

The chain carries TRBV27 and TRBJ2-2; TRBD1 matches at 9 bases. CDR1 and CDR2 from the germline V gene are MNHEY and SMNVEV (reference sequence). This CDR3 is 17 amino acids long. V lost 0 bases to trimming and J lost 4 bases; unmatched junction nucleotides: 6. CDR3 in amino acids: CASSLSPGTGSTGELFF. The CDR3 region has the DNA TGTGCCAGCAGTTTATCACCCGGGACAGGGTCCACCGGGGAGCTGTTTTTT.

The rearrangement links TRBV7-2 to TRBJ1-5; 9 bases align to TRBD1. From germline, CDR1 is SGHTA and CDR2 FQGNSA. The CDR3 consists of 15 residues. V was clipped by 4 bases and J by 5 bases; unmatched bases: 6. The CDR3 sequence is CASSWGGTGHQPQHF. CDR3 DNA: TGTGCCAGCAGCTGGGGAGGGACAGGGCATCAGCCCCAGCATTTT.

The rearrangement joins TRBV12-3 or TRBV12-4 to TRBJ2-7; D gene unclear. The CDR3 covers 12 residues. The ends were cut back, 8 bases at V and 2 bases at J, with 10 bases in the middle. The CDR3 region has the DNA TGTGCCAGCCGTCCCGGAACCTACGAGCAGTACTTC. Its translation: CASRPGTYEQYF.

This chain connects TRBV28 to TRBJ2-5; TRBD2 agrees at 9 bases. Germline CDR1 is MDHEN and CDR2 is SYDVKM. This CDR3 has 15 amino acids. V lost 4 bases to trimming and J lost 1 base; unmatched junction nucleotides: 4. The CDR3 protein is CASSSLAGFQETQYF. CDR3 bases: TGTGCCAGCAGTTCCCTAGCGGGGTTCCAAGAGACCCAGTACTTC.

Concerning this clonotype itself: This may stem from a read error, because a much larger clone lies one nucleotide away. This chain joins TRBV11-3 and TRBJ1-1; possible D gene TRBD1, 5 bases. With 5 bases removed from V and 1 base from J, the gap between germline ends came to 11 bases. The CDR3 consists of 14 residues. The germline gives CDR1 SGHNT, CDR2 YENEEA. As DNA, the CDR3 is TGTGCCAGCAGCGTTGCAGGGCCGAACACTGAAGCTTTCTTT. This gives the protein CASSVAGPNTEAFF.

This clonotype was seen more than once but under ten times. The chain couples TRBV5-1 to TRBJ1-5, with D perhaps matching TRBD1 (5 bases). Trimming left V 4 bases short and J 7 bases short, with 21 bases between. The V gene's germline CDR1 is SGHRS and CDR2 YFSETQ. CDR3 length: 16 amino acids. In nucleotides, the CDR3 is TGCGCCAGCAGCCCGGGGGACTCGGGCTTTAAACAGCCCCAGCATTTT. It specifies CASSPGDSGFKQPQHF.

This rearrangement joins TRBV4-3 to TRBJ1-1; weak D call: TRBD1 (5 bases). The V gene lost 0 bases and the J gene lost 11 bases, with 10 bases spanning the gap. The CDR3 sequence is 12 residues long. Germline-derived CDR1 and CDR2 are LGHNA and YSLEER. The CDR3 reads CASSQEGRDAFF. CDR3 in DNA: TGCGCCAGCAGCCAAGAAGGCAGGGATGCTTTCTTT.

In this sample, this clonotype turned up a few times. The chain uses TRBV6-2 or TRBV6-3 and TRBJ2-1; D gene uncertain. The V gene's germline CDR1 is MNHEY and CDR2 SVGEGT. Trimming removed 7 bases from V and 8 bases from J, with 12 bases in between. The CDR3 totals 12 residues. The DNA for the CDR3 is TGTGCCAGCACCCCCAGCCGGGATGAGCAGTTCTTC. Protein: CASTPSRDEQFF.

This chain uses TRBV5-5 with TRBJ2-3; unclear D gene. Looked up from germline, CDR1 is SGHKS and CDR2 is YYEKEE (reference sequence). This CDR3 is built from 14 residues. V was pared by 6 bases and J by 2 bases, with 13 bases between. CDR3 nucleotide sequence: TGTGCCAGCACCTACTATCAGTCCACAGATACGCAGTATTTT. It encodes CASTYYQSTDTQYF.

This clonotype was seen at least ten times. The chain couples TRBV7-8 to TRBJ2-1, with TRBD2 matching over 8 bases. Germline V gene lookup returns CDR1 SGHVS and CDR2 FQNEAQ. CDR3 length equals 12 residues. V trimming: 5 bases; J trimming: 7 bases; junction bases outside the gene matches: 1. This chain's CDR3 is CASSTGGNEQFF. CDR3 in DNA: TGTGCCAGCAGCACGGGGGGGAATGAGCAGTTCTTC.

This sequence joins TRBV9 and TRBJ2-1; 9 positions agree with TRBD1. Per germline, CDR1 SGDLS and CDR2 YYNGEE. This CDR3 has 15 amino acids. V shed 4 bases, J shed 8 bases, and the junction held 10 bases outside the gene matches. The CDR3 spells CASSPGQGIIYEQFF. As DNA, the CDR3 is TGTGCCAGCAGCCCCGGACAGGGGATAATCTATGAGCAGTTCTTC.

J is TRBJ2-3 and V is TRBV4-1; D is undetermined. Germline CDR1 and CDR2: MGHRA and YSYEKL. Deletions cut 6 bases from V and 6 bases from J, with 19 bases between. The CDR3 has 15 residues. The CDR3 sequence is CASRAELGEWDTQYF. The DNA of the CDR3 is TGCGCCAGCAGGGCAGAACTGGGCGAGTGGGATACGCAGTATTTT.

This clonotype was picked up one time. The V gene is TRBV5-8, the J gene TRBJ2-3; the match to TRBD1 covers 8 bases. The CDR3 sequence is 16 residues long. Trimming cost V 0 bases and J 6 bases; bases outside gene matches: 9. The germline V gene encodes CDR1 SGHTS and CDR2 YDEGEE. CDR3 region: CASSLAVRGHKDTQYF. The CDR3 region has the DNA TGTGCCAGCAGCTTGGCCGTCAGGGGGCATAAGGATACGCAGTATTTT.

Written as DNA, the CDR3 is TGTGCCAGCAGCTTAAGAGGTGCGTCTCTCGAGCAGTACTTC. Its protein product is CASSLRGASLEQYF. The rearrangement joins TRBV7-3 to TRBJ2-4; D not certain. Near its end, the DNA agrees better with TRBJ2-7, so the J call may be wrong. The length of the CDR3 is 14 residues. Germline CDR1 and CDR2: SGHTA and FQGTGA.

The chain links TRBV4-1 to TRBJ1-1; 8 positions match TRBD1. Germline CDR1 is MGHRA and CDR2 is YSYEKL. This CDR3 region has 16 residues. The V and J ends lost 0 bases and 0 bases, in that order; junction bases with no gene match: 3. The CDR3 DNA sequence: TGCGCCAGCAGCCAAGATAGGGGACAGGTGAACACTGAAGCTTTCTTT. Its translation: CASSQDRGQVNTEAFF.

The chain links TRBV27 to TRBJ1-1; D call uncertain. The CDR3 contains 12 residues. From germline, CDR1 is MNHEY and CDR2 SMNVEV (reference sequence). V was clipped by 7 bases and J by 4 bases, with 10 bases between them. This CDR3 is CASNSMGTEAFF. CDR3 DNA sequence: TGTGCCAGCAATTCGATGGGCACTGAAGCTTTCTTT.

J is TRBJ2-3 and V is TRBV7-9; 8 positions agree with TRBD2. The CDR3 spans 18 residues. V trimming: 3 bases; J trimming: 1 base; junction bases outside the gene matches: 12. The germline V gene encodes CDR1 SEHNR and CDR2 FQNEAQ (reference sequence). The CDR3 sequence: CASSFSGGATLCTDTQYF. Written as DNA, the CDR3 is TGTGCCAGCAGCTTTTCCGGGGGGGCGACACTTTGCACAGATACGCAGTATTTT.

There are a few counts of this clonotype. The DNA of the CDR3 is TGTGCCAGCAAGGGACAGGGGGCCAACATTCAGTACTTC. Protein: CASKGQGANIQYF. This chain links TRBV2 with TRBJ2-5; 12 bases are shared with TRBD1. Gene TRBJ2-4 matches the end of the DNA better, so the J call may be wrong. CDR3 length equals 13 residues. CDR1 SNHLY and CDR2 FYNNEI come from the germline V gene.

This clonotype has more than one count but fewer than ten. The V and J genes are TRBV29-1 and TRBJ2-1, with 8 positions matching TRBD2. This CDR3 is 11 amino acids long. The germline V gene has CDR1 SQVTM and CDR2 ANQGSEA. J gave up 13 bases and V 4 bases, and 6 bases lay outside the gene matches. CDR3 nucleotides: TGCAGCGTTGTTACGGGGGGGCCCCAGTTCTTC. Protein: CSVVTGGPQFF.

This rearrangement joins TRBV28 to TRBJ1-2, with a possible D match to TRBD1 (5 bases). With 6 bases removed from V and 7 bases from J, the gap between germline ends came to 12 bases. Germline loops: CDR1 MDHEN, CDR2 SYDVKM. CDR3 length: 12 amino acids. The CDR3 is CASRLQGRGYTF. CDR3 bases: TGTGCCAGCAGGTTGCAGGGCCGTGGCTACACCTTC.

This chain connects TRBV6-6 to TRBJ2-4; D might be TRBD2 (6 bases). The J call may be incorrect, as the DNA end agrees better with TRBJ2-7. The CDR3 is 13 residues long. The germline V gene encodes CDR1 MNHNY and CDR2 SVGAGI (reference sequence). CDR3 nucleotide sequence: TGTGCCAGCAGGGAGGGACGCACCTACGAGCAGTACTTC. Encoded protein: CASREGRTYEQYF.